Presented here are 24 T cell receptor beta chains from one specimen sequenced in a study of T cell clones after liver transplantation. Repertoires were generated with immunoSEQ multiplex PCR, while TCRdb's copy carries only in-frame clones and drops some. The profile shows more than 65,000 clones, 90% of them singletons. This specimen consisted of CD4+ T cells from blood, obtained before liver transplant. These receptors all come from a human donor who received a liver transplant.

This clone was recorded only once. CDR3 protein: CASSQKQGSGEKLFF. CDR3 coding DNA: TGTGCCAGCAGTCAAAAACAGGGTAGTGGTGAAAAACTGTTTTTT. The V call is TRBV5-4, the J call TRBJ1-4; weak D call: TRBD1 (6 bases). Trimming removed 5 bases at V and 7 bases at J, with 18 bases between. Germline-derived CDR1 and CDR2 are SGHNT and YYREEE (reference sequence). The CDR3 totals 15 residues.

The CDR3 DNA is TGTGCCAGCAGCGATCGAGCTTATGGCTACACCTTC. Its translation: CASSDRAYGYTF. The chain has TRBV7-2 and TRBJ1-2; D call uncertain. Germline loops: CDR1 SGHTA, CDR2 FQGNSA. With 5 bases removed from V and 5 bases from J, the gap between germline ends came to 9 bases. The CDR3 covers 12 residues.

For the CDR3, the DNA is TGTGCCAGCTCACAACTAGCGGGCCTCTACAATGAGCAGTTCTTC. It translates to CASSQLAGLYNEQFF. The chain recombines TRBV18 with TRBJ2-1; TRBD2 matches at 9 bases. This CDR3 has 15 amino acids. V gave up 4 bases and J gave up 3 bases; unmatched junction bases: 4. Germline lookup yields CDR1 KGHSH and CDR2 LQKENI. The whole variable domain, filled in from reference TRBV18 and TRBJ2-1, reads NAGVMQNPRHLVRRRGQEARLRCSPMKGHSHVYWYRQLPEEGLKFMVYLQKENIIDESGMPKERFSAEFPKEGPSILRIQQVVRGDSAAYFCASSQLAGLYNEQFFGPGTRLTVL.

V gene TRBV6-1 combines with J gene TRBJ1-2; D may be TRBD1 (5 bases). The V gene's germline CDR1 is MNHNS and CDR2 SASEGT. The CDR3 has 15 amino acids. V was pared by 4 bases and J by 0 bases, with 12 bases between. CDR3 nucleotide sequence: TGTGCCAGCAGTGGGGGGGACGCAGCTAACTATGGCTACACCTTC. Translated: CASSGGDAANYGYTF.

The chain joins TRBV10-3 to TRBJ1-2; a possible D gene is TRBD1 (5 bases). V lost 7 bases and J lost 4, with 16 bases in between. Germline CDR1 is ENHRY and CDR2 is SYGVKD. The CDR3 is 14 residues long. The CDR3 here is CAITPGPTFYGYTF. The CDR3 DNA follows: TGTGCCATCACCCCGGGACCGACTTTCTATGGCTACACCTTC.

This chain links TRBV5-1 with TRBJ2-3, with D unclear. V was pared by 0 bases and J by 1 base, with 12 bases between. The germline gives CDR1 SGHRS, CDR2 YFSETQ. The CDR3 length is 16 residues. The chain's CDR3 is CASSLAGRPGTDTQYF. The CDR3 nucleotides are TGCGCCAGCAGCTTGGCCGGCAGACCGGGCACAGATACGCAGTATTTT.

The rearrangement joins TRBV4-2 to TRBJ2-1; TRBD2 aligns across 11 bases. The J segment lost 4 bases and the V segment lost 2 bases, leaving 4 bases of the junction unmatched. The CDR3 totals 16 residues. Germline CDR1 and CDR2: LGHNA and YNFKEQ. CDR3 in DNA: TGTGCCAGCAGCCAATTAGCGGGAGGGCCTTACAATGAGCAGTTCTTC. Protein sequence: CASSQLAGGPYNEQFF.

CDR3 in amino acids: CASSFWTWDSNTGELFF. CDR3 coding DNA: TGTGCCAGCAGTTTCTGGACCTGGGATTCGAACACCGGGGAGCTGTTTTTT. The chain links TRBV28 to TRBJ2-2; D gene ambiguous. The germline V gene has CDR1 MDHEN and CDR2 SYDVKM. This CDR3 comprises 17 residues. Trimming shortened V by 3 bases and J by 0 bases, and 14 bases separated the two germline ends.

This chain uses TRBV5-6 with TRBJ1-2; TRBD1 is a possible D gene (6 bases). V was trimmed by 6 bases and J by 4 bases, leaving 16 bases between them. This CDR3 spans 14 amino acids. CDR1 and CDR2 (germline): SGHDT, YYEEEE. CDR3 sequence: CASILEGGSYGYTF. CDR3 bases: TGTGCCAGCATCCTGGAGGGGGGAAGCTATGGCTACACCTTC. The whole variable domain, remainder taken from reference TRBV5-6 and TRBJ1-2, is DAGVTQSPTHLIKTRGQQVTLRCSPKSGHDTVSWYQQALGQGPQFIFQYYEEEERQRGNFPDRFSGHQFPNYSSELNVNALLLGDSALYLCASILEGGSYGYTFGSGTRLTVV.

The chain couples TRBV19 to TRBJ1-1, with 8 bases aligning to TRBD1. CDR1 and CDR2 from the germline V gene are LNHDA and SQIVND (reference sequence). J gave up 1 base and V 3 bases, and 10 bases lay outside the gene matches. The CDR3 totals 17 residues. Here the CDR3 reads CASSMVDRVPPNTEAFF. As DNA, the CDR3 is TGTGCCAGTAGTATGGTGGACAGGGTCCCTCCGAACACTGAAGCTTTCTTT.

This sequence joins TRBV5-1 and TRBJ1-2, with TRBD1 identical over 10 bases. Germline V gene sequence: CDR1 SGHRS, CDR2 YFSETQ. V shed 7 bases and J 6 bases; nucleotides not matched to a gene: 9. This CDR3 has 14 residues. The CDR3 DNA reads as TGCGCCAGCGGTCCGGGACAGGGGATGGATGGCTACACCTTC. This sequence encodes CASGPGQGMDGYTF.

The V gene is TRBV7-6, the J gene TRBJ2-2, with 7 bases matching TRBD1. The CDR3 consists of 15 residues. CDR1 is SGHVS, CDR2 FNYEAQ, per germline. V was clipped by 6 bases and J by 5 bases; unmatched bases: 9. Here the CDR3 DNA reads TGTGCCAGCAGACGCGGACAGGTGGAAACCGGGGAGCTGTTTTTT. Amino acids: CASRRGQVETGELFF.

V gene TRBV18 combines with J gene TRBJ1-2, with 8 bases identical to TRBD1. The germline V gene has CDR1 KGHSH and CDR2 LQKENI. The CDR3 is made up of 15 amino acids. With 3 bases clipped from V and 4 bases from J, the junction kept 7 bases outside the gene matches. The CDR3: CASSPGTGDSYGYTF. CDR3 nucleotide sequence: TGTGCCAGCTCACCTGGGACAGGCGATTCCTATGGCTACACCTTC. The whole variable domain, filled in from reference TRBV18 and TRBJ1-2, reads NAGVMQNPRHLVRRRGQEARLRCSPMKGHSHVYWYRQLPEEGLKFMVYLQKENIIDESGMPKERFSAEFPKEGPSILRIQQVVRGDSAAYFCASSPGTGDSYGYTFGSGTRLTVV.

In this sample, this clone turned up a few times. The gene calls are TRBV27 and TRBJ2-1, with 13 bases lining up with TRBD2. In germline, CDR1 is MNHEY, CDR2 SMNVEV (reference sequence). The CDR3 has 15 amino acids. V was clipped by 4 bases and J by 6 bases; unmatched bases: 3. CDR3 sequence: CASSSGLAGANEQFF. The CDR3 nucleotides are TGTGCCAGCAGTTCCGGACTAGCGGGAGCCAATGAGCAGTTCTTC.

The chain employs TRBV2 and TRBJ1-1; D is possibly TRBD1 (5 bases). Germline CDR1 is SNHLY and CDR2 is FYNNEI. CDR3 length equals 17 residues. The ends were cut back, 6 bases at V and 1 base at J, with 21 bases in the middle. CDR3 sequence reads: CASSETAQGRWNTEAFF. The DNA of the CDR3 is TGTGCCAGCAGCGAGACGGCCCAGGGACGGTGGAACACTGAAGCTTTCTTT. The full variable domain, its missing parts supplied by reference TRBV2 and TRBJ1-1, is EPEVTQTPSHQVTQMGQEVILRCVPISNHLYFYWYRQILGQKVEFLVSFYNNEISEKSEIFDDQFSVERPDGSNFTLKIRSTKLEDSAMYFCASSETAQGRWNTEAFFGQGTRLTVV.

The gene calls are TRBV28 and TRBJ1-3; no clear D. The V end lost 3 bases, the J end lost 4 bases, and 7 bases lay between the germline ends. The V gene's germline CDR1 is MDHEN and CDR2 SYDVKM. The CDR3 has 13 residues. DNA of the CDR3: TGTGCCAGCAGTTTGATTATAGGAAACACCATATATTTT. It codes for CASSLIIGNTIYF.

The gene calls are TRBV5-8 and TRBJ2-7, with D perhaps given as TRBD1 or TRBD2 (5 bases each). Germline V gene lookup returns CDR1 SGHTS and CDR2 YDEGEE. CDR3 length: 15 residues. V lost 0 bases and J 3 bases, leaving 13 bases between the germline ends. The CDR3 DNA reads as TGTGCCAGCAGCTTGGGACAGAGTGCGGGCTACGAGCAGTACTTC. This translates into CASSLGQSAGYEQYF.

The gene calls are TRBV6-5 and TRBJ2-1, with a possible D match to TRBD1 (6 bases). Trimming left V 5 bases short and J 6 bases short, with 17 bases between. Germline V gene sequence: CDR1 MNHEY, CDR2 SVGAGI. The CDR3 spans 15 residues. CDR3 in DNA: TGTGCCAGCAGTACTGAACCGGACAGATCCAATGAGCAGTTCTTC. Amino acid sequence: CASSTEPDRSNEQFF.

The gene calls are TRBV19 and TRBJ2-5; TRBD1 aligns across 7 bases. Looked up from germline, CDR1 is LNHDA and CDR2 is SQIVND (reference sequence). The CDR3 is made up of 14 amino acids. Losses at the gene ends were 3 bases for V and 2 bases for J; bases not matched to a gene: 3. This CDR3 reads CASSIGRGQETQYF. DNA for the CDR3: TGTGCCAGTAGTATTGGCAGGGGGCAAGAGACCCAGTACTTC.

The genes are TRBV6-5 and TRBJ1-4, with 9 bases that match TRBD1. The J segment lost 6 bases and the V segment lost 5 bases, leaving 4 bases of the junction unmatched. Per the germline V gene, CDR1 is MNHEY and CDR2 is SVGAGI. The CDR3 extends over 14 amino acids. The CDR3 protein is CASSHRTGDEKLFF. In DNA, the CDR3 is TGTGCCAGCAGTCACAGGACAGGGGATGAAAAACTGTTTTTT.

This clone appeared a single time. DNA of the CDR3: TGTGCCAGCAGTCAGGGTACGAACACTGAAGCTTTCTTT. Amino acid sequence: CASSQGTNTEAFF. V is TRBV27 and J is TRBJ1-1, with D maybe TRBD1 (5 bases). V lost 5 bases to trimming and J lost 1 base, with 8 bases between them. Germline CDR1 MNHEY, CDR2 SMNVEV (reference sequence). The CDR3 covers 13 residues.

This rearrangement joins TRBV5-1 to TRBJ2-3; the D gene is possibly TRBD1 (6 bases). The CDR3 consists of 15 residues. The ends were cut back, 0 bases at V and 2 bases at J, with 10 bases in the middle. Germline assignment: CDR1 SGHRS and CDR2 YFSETQ. CDR3 sequence (DNA): TGCGCCAGCAGCTTGGACCAGGGGAACACAGATACGCAGTATTTT. Its protein is CASSLDQGNTDTQYF.

This clone came up once. J is TRBJ2-5 and V is TRBV14, with 9 nucleotides matching TRBD2. The J call may be incorrect, as the DNA end agrees better with TRBJ2-7. This CDR3 is built from 15 residues. The V gene's germline CDR1 is SGHDN and CDR2 FVKESK. CDR3 DNA sequence: TGTGCCAGCAGCCAAGGACTAGCGGAGACCTACGAGCAGTACTTC. Amino acids: CASSQGLAETYEQYF.

The rearrangement links TRBV7-8 to TRBJ2-5, with D perhaps TRBD1 (5 bases). Germline CDR1 reads SGHVS; CDR2 reads FQNEAQ. Between the trimmed V and J ends, which lost 1 base and 7 bases, there was a span of 10 bases. The CDR3 runs 13 residues. CDR3 sequence (DNA): TGTGCCAGCAGCTTAGAGCCTAGGGGGACCCAGTACTTC. It is translated as CASSLEPRGTQYF. The whole variable domain, filled in from reference TRBV7-8 and TRBJ2-5, reads GAGVSQSPRYKVAKRGQDVALRCDPISGHVSLFWYQQALGQGPEFLTYFQNEAQLDKSGLPSDRFFAERPEGSVSTLKIQRTQQEDSAVYLCASSLEPRGTQYFGPGTRLLVL.